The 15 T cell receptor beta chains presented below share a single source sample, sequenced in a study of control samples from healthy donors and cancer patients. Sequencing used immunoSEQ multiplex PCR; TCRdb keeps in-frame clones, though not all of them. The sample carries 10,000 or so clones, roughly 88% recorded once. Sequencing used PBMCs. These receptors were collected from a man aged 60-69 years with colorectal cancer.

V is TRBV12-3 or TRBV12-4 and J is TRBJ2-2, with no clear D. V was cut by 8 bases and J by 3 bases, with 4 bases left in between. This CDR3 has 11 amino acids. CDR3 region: CASSYTGELFF. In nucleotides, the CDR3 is TGTGCCAGCTCTTACACCGGGGAGCTGTTTTTT.

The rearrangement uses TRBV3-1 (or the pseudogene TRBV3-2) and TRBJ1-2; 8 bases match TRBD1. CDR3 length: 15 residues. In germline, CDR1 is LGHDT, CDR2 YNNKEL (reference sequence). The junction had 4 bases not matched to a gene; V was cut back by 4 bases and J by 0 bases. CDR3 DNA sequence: TGTGCCAGCAGCCTCCAGACAGGGGCTAACTATGGCTACACCTTC. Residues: CASSLQTGANYGYTF.

CDR3 loop: CASSRKTSGSDTQYF. For the CDR3, the DNA is TGTGCCAGCAGCCGTAAGACTAGCGGATCAGATACGCAGTATTTT. The genes are TRBV7-2 and TRBJ2-3, with 9 bases that match TRBD2. Germline trimming cut 5 bases from V and 4 bases from J; bases unmatched to any gene: 7. Per the germline V gene, CDR1 is SGHTA and CDR2 is FQGNSA. CDR3 length: 15 residues.

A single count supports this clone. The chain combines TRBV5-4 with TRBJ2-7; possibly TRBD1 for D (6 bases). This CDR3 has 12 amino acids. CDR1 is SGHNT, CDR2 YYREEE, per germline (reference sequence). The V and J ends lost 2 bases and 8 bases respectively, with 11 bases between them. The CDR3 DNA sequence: TGTGCCAGCAGCTTACAGGGTTCAAAGCAGTACTTC. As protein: CASSLQGSKQYF.

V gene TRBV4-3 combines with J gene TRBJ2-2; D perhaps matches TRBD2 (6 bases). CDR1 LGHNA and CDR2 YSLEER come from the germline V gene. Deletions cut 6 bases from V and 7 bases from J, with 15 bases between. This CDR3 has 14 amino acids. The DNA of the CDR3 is TGCGCCAGCAGTCTAGTATGGGGGGTCGGGGAGCTGTTTTTT. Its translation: CASSLVWGVGELFF.

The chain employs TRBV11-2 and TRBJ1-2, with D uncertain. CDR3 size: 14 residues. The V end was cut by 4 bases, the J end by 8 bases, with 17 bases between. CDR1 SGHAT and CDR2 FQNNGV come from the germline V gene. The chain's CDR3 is CASSSPRRGYGYTF. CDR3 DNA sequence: TGTGCCAGCAGCTCTCCTAGGCGGGGTTACGGCTACACCTTC.

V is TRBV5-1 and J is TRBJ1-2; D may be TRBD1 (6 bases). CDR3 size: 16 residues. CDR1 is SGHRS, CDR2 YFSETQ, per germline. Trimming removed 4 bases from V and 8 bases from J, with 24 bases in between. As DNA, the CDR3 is TGCGCCAGCAGCCCGGGGGGCGCACCGATCTCTATCGGCTACACCTTC. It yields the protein CASSPGGAPISIGYTF.

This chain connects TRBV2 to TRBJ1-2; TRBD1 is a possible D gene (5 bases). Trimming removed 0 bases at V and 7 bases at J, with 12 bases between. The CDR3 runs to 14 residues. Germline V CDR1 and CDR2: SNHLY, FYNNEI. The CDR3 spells CASSEADQGGGYTF. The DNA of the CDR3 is TGTGCCAGCAGTGAAGCTGATCAGGGTGGTGGCTACACCTTC.

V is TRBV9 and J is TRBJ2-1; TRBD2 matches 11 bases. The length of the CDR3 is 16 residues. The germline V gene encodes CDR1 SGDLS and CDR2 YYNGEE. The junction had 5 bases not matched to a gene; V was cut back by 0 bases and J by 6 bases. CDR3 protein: CASSVVVSGGANEQFF. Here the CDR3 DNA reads TGTGCCAGCAGCGTAGTAGTTAGCGGGGGGGCCAATGAGCAGTTCTTC. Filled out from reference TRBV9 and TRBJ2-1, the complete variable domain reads DSGVTQTPKHLITATGQRVTLRCSPRSGDLSVYWYQQSLDQGLQFLIQYYNGEERAKGNILERFSAQQFPDLHSELNLSSLELGDSALYFCASSVVVSGGANEQFFGPGTRLTVL.

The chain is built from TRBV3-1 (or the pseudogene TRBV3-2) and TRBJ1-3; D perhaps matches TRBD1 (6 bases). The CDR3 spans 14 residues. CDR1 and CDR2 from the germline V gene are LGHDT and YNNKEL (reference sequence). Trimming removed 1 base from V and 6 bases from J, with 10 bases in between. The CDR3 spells CASSQVQGVNTIYF. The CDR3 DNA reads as TGTGCCAGCAGCCAAGTACAGGGCGTAAACACCATATATTTT.

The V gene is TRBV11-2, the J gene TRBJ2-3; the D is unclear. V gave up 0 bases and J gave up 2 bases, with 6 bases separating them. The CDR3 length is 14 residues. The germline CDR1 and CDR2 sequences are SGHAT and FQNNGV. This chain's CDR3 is CASSLDRITDTQYF. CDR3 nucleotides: TGTGCCAGCAGCTTAGATCGGATCACAGATACGCAGTATTTT.

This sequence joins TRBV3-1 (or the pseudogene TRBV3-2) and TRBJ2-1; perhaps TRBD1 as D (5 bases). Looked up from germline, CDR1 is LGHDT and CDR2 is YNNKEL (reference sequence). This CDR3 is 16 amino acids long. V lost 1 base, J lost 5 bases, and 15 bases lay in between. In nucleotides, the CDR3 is TGTGCCAGCAGCCAAGGGTGGGGCCCTCCCAACAATGAGCAGTTCTTC. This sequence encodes CASSQGWGPPNNEQFF.

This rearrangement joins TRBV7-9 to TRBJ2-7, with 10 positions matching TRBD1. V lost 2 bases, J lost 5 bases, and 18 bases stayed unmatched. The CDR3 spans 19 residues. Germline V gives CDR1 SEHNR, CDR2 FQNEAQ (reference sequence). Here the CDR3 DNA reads TGTGCCAGCAGCTTAACCGGGACAGGGGCGAGCGGGGCCGTCCACGAGCAGTACTTC. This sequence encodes CASSLTGTGASGAVHEQYF. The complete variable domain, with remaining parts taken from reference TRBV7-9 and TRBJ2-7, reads DTGVSQNPRHKITKRGQNVTFRCDPISEHNRLYWYRQTLGQGPEFLTYFQNEAQLEKSRLLSDRFSAERPKGSFSTLEIQRTEQGDSAMYLCASSLTGTGASGAVHEQYFGPGTRLTVT.

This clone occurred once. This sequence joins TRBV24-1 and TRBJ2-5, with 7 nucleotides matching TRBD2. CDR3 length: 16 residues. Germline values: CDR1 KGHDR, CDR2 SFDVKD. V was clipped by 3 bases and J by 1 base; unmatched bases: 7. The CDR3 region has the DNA TGTGCCACCAGTGATCCCAGTGGGGGGGGCCAAGAGACCCAGTACTTC. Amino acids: CATSDPSGGGQETQYF.

CDR3 protein: CAWSVRGDRGRFF. CDR3 in DNA: TGTGCCTGGAGTGTACGGGGGGACAGGGGGCGATTCTTT. The J gene is TRBJ1-1, the V gene TRBV30, with 12 bases fitting TRBD1. The V segment lost 0 bases and the J segment 14 bases; nucleotides outside the gene matches: 7. The CDR3 is made up of 13 amino acids. The V gene's germline CDR1 is GTSNPN and CDR2 SVGIG (reference sequence).